The T cell receptor beta chain described here comes from a study of blood T cell repertoires in COVID-19. About the research overall: Samples representing acute and convalescent COVID-19 were sourced from the United States, Italy and Spain. Sources were T cells, B-cell-depleted T cells, or PBMCs; the material itself was cDNA or gDNA.

Per the authors' pipeline: Amplifying reference gene primers gave estimates of nucleated cell counts. The protocol was immunoSEQ multiplex PCR, while the TCRdb copy is restricted to in-frame clones and leaves out a portion. D and trimming come from the DNA, and the V and J calls and clone size come from that table. The sample shows approximately 260,000 clones, 82% of them seen only once. The CDR3 consists of 13 residues. The germline gives CDR1 SNHLY, CDR2 FYNNEI. The V gene lost 6 bases and the J gene lost 3 bases, with 8 bases spanning the gap. Source material: peripheral blood. The TCR comes from a woman in her sixties with active or convalescent COVID-19. The chain employs TRBV2 and TRBJ1-4; no clear D gene. The CDR3: CASRSGSNEKLFF. The CDR3 nucleotides are TGTGCCAGCAGATCGGGGTCTAATGAAAAACTGTTTTTT.